The 2 T cell receptor beta chains below were found in one sample sequenced in a study of blood T cell repertoires in COVID-19. TCRdb keeps only in-frame clones here, not all; method: immunoSEQ multiplex PCR. The data hold 330,000 or so clones, with approximately 89% observed a single time. Sequencing was carried out using peripheral blood. These TCRs come from a woman aged 55-70 years with COVID-19, enrolled during active disease.

The chain has TRBV7-9 and TRBJ1-2; no reliable D call. CDR3 length: 13 amino acids. CDR1 and CDR2 from the germline V gene are SEHNR and FQNEAQ (reference sequence). Trimming cost V 5 bases and J 5 bases, with 12 bases left between them. The CDR3: CASSAGSSYGYTF. The CDR3 DNA reads as TGTGCCAGCAGCGCGGGCTCCTCGTATGGCTACACCTTC.

The chain carries TRBV3-1 (or the pseudogene TRBV3-2) and TRBJ1-5, with 12 nucleotides matching TRBD1. The V gene's germline CDR1 is LGHDT and CDR2 YNNKEL (reference sequence). There are 17 residues in the CDR3. V trimming: 1 base; J trimming: 3 bases; junction bases outside the gene matches: 4. In DNA, the CDR3 is TGTGCCAGCAGCCAAGGGGGACAGGGGGCCTTCAATCAGCCCCAGCATTTT. Translated: CASSQGGQGAFNQPQHF.